This T cell receptor (beta chain) was recovered during a study of CD4 and CD8 cells across lung adenocarcinoma regions. The V end was cut by 1 base, the J end by 5 bases, with 7 bases between. This CDR3 is built from 13 residues. Germline CDR1 SGHRS, CDR2 YFSETQ. TCRdb used MiXCR to reprocess the PCR reads, holding one entry per CDR3 protein. Of 13,000 to 15,000 distinct CDR3 sequences listed, roughly 45% are singletons. The patients had localized lung adenocarcinoma, a non-small cell subtype. The clonotype comes from a male donor with lung adenocarcinoma. The CD4 and CD8 labels of this study may be unreliable. The sequenced sample consisted of CD4+ T cells from the center of a lung tumor. This chain connects TRBV5-1 to TRBJ2-1, with no clear D. DNA for the CDR3: TGCGCCAGCAGCTTGTTACCAGACAATGAGCAGTTCTTC. As protein: CASSLLPDNEQFF.